This T cell receptor (beta chain) was identified in a study of cytomegalovirus exposure and HLA in healthy donors (dated 2017 in TCRdb). In the study overall: An earlier analysis of approximately 550 of the donors reported approximately 290 Gb of sequence data and 100 million to 130 million unique TCR beta sequences from 150 million to 200 million T cells. The study used immunosequencing to profile the T cell repertoires of under 700 subjects and linked those repertoires to cytomegalovirus serostatus. Because of strong linkage in the cohort, five DR-DQ haplotypes were treated as single units for association and clustering. Donor age, sex, ethnicity and CMV serostatus were collected together with the repertoire data. To predict cytomegalovirus infection status, the study brought together high-throughput TCR immunosequencing, statistical association of individual TCRs with disease status, and machine learning. A later analysis re-examined previously published TCR beta repertoires from 600 to 700 donors and added high-resolution HLA genotyping to investigate patterns of TCR occurrence. Among 398 genotyped donors of the cohort, an average of about 240,000 unique TCR beta nucleotide sequences were sequenced per donor, roughly 18% of them non-productive. Every repertoire in the discovery cohort had been generated on one and the same sequencing platform. To decide whether each TCR beta V gene segment behaved as functional or pseudogenic, an earlier analysis of several hundred of the donors relied on high-throughput TCR beta sequencing. In a later genetic analysis, genome-wide SNP genotypes for 398 of the 666 donors were used, and that subset was treated as a discovery cohort. Of the roughly 400 genotyped donors, less than 85% were placed in the genetic ancestry cluster associated with self-reported Caucasian donors. Rather than drawing on any new phenotypic data, the later analysis identified candidate immune exposures from TCR beta sequences and the way those sequences occurred across donors. In addition to the first cohort of around 670 subjects, a separate validation cohort of around 110 different subjects was used. Typing coverage varied by locus: roughly 620-640 donors for A, B, C, DRB1 and DQB1; roughly 500 for DQA1; nearly 610 for DPA1; roughly 470 for DPB1. HLA typing included class I and class II loci at four-digit resolution. An early release covering approximately 600 HLA-typed donors comprised about 320 gigabases of sequencing data and some 79 million unique TCR sequences. The study aimed to test whether signatures of past pathogen exposure could be identified by cataloging public T cell receptors. The full study reports these points: Some IMGT-functional V segments, including TRBV6-2 and TRBV6-3, could not be distinguished by the 87-base-pair reads and were therefore excluded. When HLA alleles, especially DR and DQ, strongly co-occurred, attributing TCR associations to individual alleles was difficult. In an earlier analysis of fewer than 700 of the donors, most TCR beta V segments appeared in productive rearrangements about 87% or about 30% of the time, broadly matching IMGT annotations. A few of the identified cytomegalovirus-associated TCR beta chains were confirmed in vitro to be specific for cytomegalovirus antigens. Compared with equally common non-associated chains, HLA-associated TCR beta chains in a later analysis were more clonally expanded and had lower generation probabilities. A later analysis found that TCR association rates varied across HLA loci, with DRB1 alleles showing the most associated TCRs and HLA-C alleles the fewest. Only TCR beta chains were sequenced in this cohort, and the absence of alpha or paired-chain data limited detectable features. Specific HLA alleles were associated with 15,000 to 20,000 TCR beta sequences at a false discovery rate of 0.05 in a later analysis. For the cohort, immune exposure information was limited to CMV serostatus. Correlated functional status among segregating V segments might reflect linkage disequilibrium, but an unknown experimental factor could not be ruled out. According to a later analysis, parvovirus B19, influenza, CMV and Epstein-Barr virus appeared linked to several top co-occurrence clusters. A further reported finding was that TCR beta sequences accurately predicted the HLA-A and HLA-B alleles for most subjects in the first cohort. While some public TCRs were present in many individuals, most TCR sequences turned up only very rarely across donors. V-gene and J-gene trimming of TCR beta chains was associated with a missense DCLRE1C variant in a later genetic analysis, and the association was replicated in an independent cohort. The earlier analysis of approximately 540 of the donors excluded roughly 17 rarely observed V segments, including chromosome 9 orphons, because counts were too low. Most CMV-associated TCR beta chains appeared to be HLA-restricted in a later analysis, and the HLA associations seemed to be driven largely by CMV exposure. In a later genetic analysis, fewer N-insertions in productive TCRs were reported among donors in an Asian-associated ancestry cluster than the roughly 640-donor mean. HLA typing was unavailable for some donors at each locus, so association tests used only the typed subset. The classifier was reported to diagnose cytomegalovirus status with high specificity and sensitivity in both the original and validation cohorts. The authors suggested that the approach could potentially be extended to other disease states and immunological phenotypes. A total of fewer than 200 TCR beta chains were listed by the study as associated with cytomegalovirus. The sequencing pipeline was judged likely to have produced a cluster of highly shared sequence variants as a technical artifact. Roughly uniform sequencing depth across donors was assumed in presence/absence analyses, although this assumption may not hold.

Preparation of the library involved the immunoSEQ multiplex PCR assay. For the multiplex PCR, a mixture combining 60 forward primers for TCR Vbeta segments and 13 reverse primers for TCR Jbeta segments was used. The CDR3 region of rearranged TCR beta genes was amplified from genomic DNA with a multiplex PCR assay. The Illumina HiSeq System was used to sequence the amplified TCR beta libraries as 87-base-pair reads. The authors processed their data as follows. Across the 500 to 850 repertoires, a later analysis counted around 80 million unique TCR beta chains, roughly 11 million of which were shared by at least two donors. To remove PCR and sequencing errors, raw reads were error-corrected and collapsed into unique sequences using a nearest-neighbor algorithm that merged closely related sequences. V, D and J gene segments were assigned by aligning CDR3 sequences to IMGT reference sequences. For a sequence to be retained, a match of at least six nucleotides to both a V gene segment and a J gene segment was required. A rearrangement was called productive if the CDR3 had no stop codons and remained in frame with V and J, and every other rearrangement was called non-productive. Following IMGT convention, CDR3 was defined as the stretch from the second conserved V-encoded cysteine up to the conserved J-encoded phenylalanine. The earlier analysis of 500 to 650 of the donors excluded any sequence lacking an unambiguous match to a single V gene segment. In an earlier analysis of about 590 of the donors, a V segment was called functional when productive rearrangements were above 56.7%, and segregating when the standard deviation between donors exceeded 5%. A statistical classification framework was built to diagnose cytomegalovirus status from the catalog of TCR beta chain sequences. V and J gene assignment, in a later analysis, came from comparing TCR nucleotide sequences with IMGT/GENE-DB human TR gene sequences. Using the TCRdist pipeline, a later analysis assigned CDR3 sequences along with most-parsimonious VDJ recombination scenarios. In a later analysis, each TCR beta chain was defined by its CDR3 amino acid sequence together with its V-gene family, and reads lacking a unique V-gene family were excluded. As a way to deal with suspected cross-contamination and a sequencing artifact, a later analysis dropped over 550 nucleotide sequences that were highly shared and had low generation probability. In a later analysis, a clonal expansion index was calculated for each public chain from normalized within-repertoire ranks of inferred template counts. Generation probabilities in a later analysis came from a VDJ recombination model fitted to out-of-frame rearrangements, and those results were checked against IGoR. In a later analysis, hypergeometric tests were used to score TCR-TCR, TCR-HLA and TCR-CMV co-occurrence, with a repertoire-size bias correction applied to TCR pairs. In a later analysis, false discovery rates were estimated by permuting HLA or CMV assignments 20 times. A later analysis grouped co-occurring TCRs with DBSCAN, adding TCRdist sequence similarity when clustering within HLA-allele-positive subsets. Co-occurrence clustering excluded repertoires with fewer than 30,000 or more than 120,000 public chains, plus five with anomalous nucleotide sharing. TCRdb obtained this table from immuneACCESS and retained in-frame rearrangements with V and J assigned. These tables miss some clones; where compared with another copy, unresolved V genes account for less than half of the shortfall, and the remainder is unexplained. V and J calls and clone size come straight from that table; D and trimming were deduced from the DNA. This sample is represented by 70,000 to 95,000 clones; around 80% of them were singletons. 2% to 2.5% of the sample rests with the top ten.

The cohort comprised several hundred healthy bone marrow donors. At the time of sampling, every cohort member was nominally healthy, though immune exposures that went unrecorded were likely present. The donor was CMV seronegative and was included in the group of hundreds of seronegative cohort members. A peripheral blood sample was provided by each donor, and peripheral blood mononuclear cells were used for TCR beta sequencing. Genomic DNA extraction from the blood cell samples was performed with the Qiagen DNeasy Blood Extraction Kit. For this clone: Its antigen is currently not known. The input lacks base qualities; no much larger clone sits a single base away.

CDR1 and CDR2 (SNHLY, FYNNEI) derive from the germline V gene. V and J are trimmed by 7 bases and 3 bases, and the gene matches miss 8 bases of the junction. From its cysteine to its phenylalanine, the CDR3 spans 14 amino acids. Only CDR3 DNA is held: 42 bases, read in frame from base 1. The chain is made from TRBV2 and TRBJ1-2, with 7 bases in between that match TRBD1. Sequenced: PBMCs. The clonotype was recovered from a man aged 18 to 35 in good health and CMV-seronegative. The DNA sequence is as follows: TGTGCCAGCACCATGGACAGGCTAGACTATGGCTACACCTTC. The encoded protein is CASTMDRLDYGYTF.